A single sample gave rise to the 7 T cell receptor beta chains below, sequenced in a study of blood T cells in healthy people across ages. Next came a second PCR, run for roughly 6 to 11 cycles, which used a sample-barcoded 5' primer along with a J-beta primer mix. TCRdb re-called the 5' RACE reads with MiXCR, one entry per CDR3 protein. Among about 1 million distinct CDR3 sequences, 45% were seen once, and the ten largest hold under 20%. The sample was blood. The receptors here all came from a woman aged 55-70 years in good health.

Worth noting for this clonotype: A junction end diverges from the germline sequence, so it may reflect a read error. The chain has TRBV5-1 and TRBJ2-5, with TRBD1 identical over 8 bases. TRBJ2-7 explains the end of the DNA better; the J call may be wrong. The CDR3 loop spans 14 amino acids. Germline CDR1 SGHRS, CDR2 YFSETQ. The CDR3 nucleotides read TGCGTCAGCAGCAAGGGACAGGAGTACCACGAGCAGTACTTC. Its protein is CVSSKGQEYHEQYF.

Here the CDR3 reads CASSRGLFATQYF. The CDR3 nucleotides are TGTGCCAGCAGTAGGGGACTATTCGCGACCCAGTACTTC. This chain connects TRBV27 to TRBJ2-7, with 7 bases matching TRBD2. The J call may not be correct, given that the DNA end is closer to TRBJ2-5. The germline V gene encodes CDR1 MNHEY and CDR2 SMNVEV (reference sequence). This CDR3 is 13 amino acids long.

CDR3 nucleotides: TGTGCCACCAGCAGAGATTACTCAAGCATAGGGGATCAGTACTTC. It translates to CATSRDYSSIGDQYF. The gene calls are TRBV15 and TRBJ2-7; the D gene is possibly TRBD1 (5 bases). The CDR3 runs 15 residues. Trimming shortened V by 0 bases and J by 10 bases, and 19 bases separated the two germline ends. Germline CDR1 reads LNHNV; CDR2 reads YYDKDF (reference sequence).

This chain joins TRBV9 and TRBJ2-2; D is tentatively TRBD1 or TRBD2 (6 bases each). CDR3 length: 19 amino acids. Germline V CDR1 and CDR2: SGDLS, YYNGEE. Trimming shortened V by 0 bases and J by 0 bases, and 18 bases separated the two germline ends. For the CDR3, the DNA is TGTGCCAGCAGCGTAGCTAGGGGGGTAGCGGACGCGAACACCGGGGAGCTGTTTTTT. Translation gives CASSVARGVADANTGELFF.

This clonotype was counted between two and nine times. The chain has TRBV7-2 and TRBJ2-7; no reliable D call. V lost 1 base to trimming and J lost 5 bases, with 15 bases between them. The germline gives CDR1 SGHTA, CDR2 FQGNSA. The CDR3 is made up of 15 amino acids. DNA for the CDR3: TGTGCCAGCAGCTTAGAGAGGTGGGGAAACCACGAGCAGTACTTC. Translation: CASSLERWGNHEQYF.

The chain joins TRBV19 to TRBJ2-5; possible D gene TRBD1, 5 bases. Trimming pared 9 bases from V and 5 bases from J, leaving 13 bases between. This CDR3 has 12 residues. Germline V gene sequence: CDR1 LNHDA, CDR2 SQIVND (reference sequence). The CDR3 region is CASVRVRETQYF. The CDR3 nucleotides read TGTGCCAGCGTCAGGGTCCGGGAGACCCAGTACTTC.

The rearrangement links TRBV12-3 or TRBV12-4 to TRBJ2-4; TRBD2 agrees at 7 bases. The DNA matches TRBJ2-7 better at its end, which makes the J call doubtful. This CDR3 has 17 residues. The DNA of the CDR3 is TGTGCCAGCAGAACTCGACTAGCCGGCGGATGGGCGGGCGAGCAGTACTTC. The encoded protein is CASRTRLAGGWAGEQYF.